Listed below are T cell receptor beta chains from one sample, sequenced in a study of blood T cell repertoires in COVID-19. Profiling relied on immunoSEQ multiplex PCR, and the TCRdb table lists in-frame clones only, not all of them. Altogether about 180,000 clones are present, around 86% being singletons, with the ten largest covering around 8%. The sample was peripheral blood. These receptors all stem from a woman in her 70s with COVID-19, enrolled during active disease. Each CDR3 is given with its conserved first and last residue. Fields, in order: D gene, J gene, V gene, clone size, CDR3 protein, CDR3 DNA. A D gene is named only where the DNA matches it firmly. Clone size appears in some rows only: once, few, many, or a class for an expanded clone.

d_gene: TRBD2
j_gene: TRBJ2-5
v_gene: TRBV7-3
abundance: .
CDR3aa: CASSLTGLAGGGQETQYF
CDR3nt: TGTGCCAGCAGCTTAACGGGACTAGCGGGAGGAGGGCAAGAGACCCAGTACTTC

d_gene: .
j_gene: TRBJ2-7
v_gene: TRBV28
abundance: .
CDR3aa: CASSLTSRTYEQYF
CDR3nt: TGTGCCAGCAGTTTAACTAGCCGGACCTACGAGCAGTACTTC

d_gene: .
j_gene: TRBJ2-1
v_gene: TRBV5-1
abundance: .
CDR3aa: CASSLARGRAEQFF
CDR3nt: TGCGCCAGCAGCTTGGCCCGCGGGCGGGCAGAGCAGTTCTTC

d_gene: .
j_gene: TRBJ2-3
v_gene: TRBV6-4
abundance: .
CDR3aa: CASSDGTKADTQYF
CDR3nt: TGTGCCAGCAGTGACGGGACAAAAGCAGATACGCAGTATTTT

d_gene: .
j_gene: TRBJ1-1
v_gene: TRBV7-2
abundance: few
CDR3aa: CASSLSAGYTEAFF
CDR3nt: TGTGCCAGCAGCTTATCCGCAGGGTACACTGAAGCTTTCTTT

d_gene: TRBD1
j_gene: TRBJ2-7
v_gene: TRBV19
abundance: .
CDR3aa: CATQKGRTGIEQYF
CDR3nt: TGTGCCACTCAAAAGGGGAGGACAGGGATCGAGCAGTACTTC

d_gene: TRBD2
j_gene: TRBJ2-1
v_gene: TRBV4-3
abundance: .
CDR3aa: CASSQEYLGLAGNKNYNEQFF
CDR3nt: TGCGCCAGCAGCCAAGAGTACCTGGGACTAGCGGGAAACAAGAACTACAATGAGCAGTTCTTC

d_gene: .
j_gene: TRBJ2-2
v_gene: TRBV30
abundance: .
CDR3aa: CAWSWGDGELFF
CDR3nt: TGTGCCTGGAGTTGGGGGGACGGGGAGCTGTTTTTT

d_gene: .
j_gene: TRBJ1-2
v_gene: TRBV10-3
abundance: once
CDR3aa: CAISERGKGDYGYTF
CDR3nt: TGTGCCATCAGTGAAAGGGGGAAGGGAGACTATGGCTACACCTTC

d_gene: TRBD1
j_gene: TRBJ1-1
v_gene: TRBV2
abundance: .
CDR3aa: CASKTGTPNTEAFF
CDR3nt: TGTGCCAGTAAGACAGGGACTCCGAACACTGAAGCTTTCTTT

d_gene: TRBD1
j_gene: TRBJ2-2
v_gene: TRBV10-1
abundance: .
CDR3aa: CASSDGQGRELFF
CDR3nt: TGCGCCAGCAGTGACGGACAGGGGCGGGAGCTGTTTTTT

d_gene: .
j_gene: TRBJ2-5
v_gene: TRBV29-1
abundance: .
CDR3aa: CSVEQSAVGTQYF
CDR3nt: TGCAGCGTTGAACAGAGCGCGGTAGGGACCCAGTACTTC

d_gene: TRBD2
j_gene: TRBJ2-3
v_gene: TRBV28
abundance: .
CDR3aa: CASSSVGLAGVTDTQYF
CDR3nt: TGTGCCAGCAGTTCGGTGGGACTAGCGGGAGTCACAGATACGCAGTATTTT

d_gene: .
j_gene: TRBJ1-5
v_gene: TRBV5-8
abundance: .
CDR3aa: CASSPYQGNQPQHF
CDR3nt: TGTGCCAGCAGCCCCTACCAGGGGAATCAGCCCCAGCATTTT

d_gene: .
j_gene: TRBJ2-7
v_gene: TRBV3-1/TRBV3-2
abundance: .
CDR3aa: CASSQAATYEQYF
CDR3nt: TGTGCCAGCAGCCAAGCCGCGACTTACGAGCAGTACTTC

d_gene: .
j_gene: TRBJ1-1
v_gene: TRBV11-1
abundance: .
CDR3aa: CASSPRDLSHREAFF
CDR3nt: TGTGCCAGCAGCCCTCGGGATCTCTCCCACCGCGAAGCTTTCTTT

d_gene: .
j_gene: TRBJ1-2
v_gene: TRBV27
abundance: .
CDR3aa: CASSFREGNYGYTF
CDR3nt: TGTGCCAGCAGTTTTCGGGAGGGTAACTATGGCTACACCTTC

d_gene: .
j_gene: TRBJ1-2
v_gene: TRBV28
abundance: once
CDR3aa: CASSLYGGGGYTF
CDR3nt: TGTGCCAGCAGTTTATATGGGGGAGGCGGCTACACCTTC

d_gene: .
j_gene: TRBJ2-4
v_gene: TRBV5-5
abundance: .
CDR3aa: CASSSQGPGRNIQYF
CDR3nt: TGTGCCAGCAGCTCCCAGGGACCGGGGAGGAACATTCAGTACTTC

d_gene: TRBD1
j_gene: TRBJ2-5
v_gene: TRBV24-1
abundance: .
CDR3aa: CATSDNRDRGAGQETQYF
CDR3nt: TGTGCCACCAGTGATAACCGGGACAGGGGCGCGGGCCAAGAGACCCAGTACTTC

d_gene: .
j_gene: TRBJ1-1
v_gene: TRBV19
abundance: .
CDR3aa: CASSIFGGRTVSNTEAFF
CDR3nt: TGTGCCAGTAGTATTTTTGGGGGCCGGACAGTGTCAAACACTGAAGCTTTCTTT

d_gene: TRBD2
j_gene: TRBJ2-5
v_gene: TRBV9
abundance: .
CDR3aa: CASSVLAGLQETQYF
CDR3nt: TGTGCCAGCAGCGTACTAGCGGGATTACAAGAGACCCAGTACTTC